Listed here are 18 T cell receptor beta chains from one sample, sequenced in a study of T cells after yellow fever vaccination. MiXCR, run by TCRdb on the 5' RACE reads, gives a single entry per CDR3 protein. The repertoire holds approximately 12,000 distinct CDR3 sequences, with about 6% as singletons. The specimen comprised PBMCs, either bulk or a sorted T-cell subset (CD4+, CD8+, memory, or dextramer-sorted; not recorded which), sampled on the day of the yellow fever booster vaccination. The origin of the receptors is a man younger than 45 who received the YFV17D yellow fever vaccine.

This clonotype is classed as medium-sized. This chain joins TRBV28 and TRBJ2-7; 10 bases match TRBD1. Germline trimming cut 7 bases from V and 2 bases from J; bases unmatched to any gene: 8. The CDR3 extends over 15 amino acids. The V gene's germline CDR1 is MDHEN and CDR2 SYDVKM. For the CDR3, the DNA is TGTGCCAGCACATCCGGGACAGGGGAAACCTACGAGCAGTACTTC. This translates into CASTSGTGETYEQYF.

This clonotype was observed at least ten times. This rearrangement joins TRBV10-2 to TRBJ2-5; the match to TRBD2 covers 9 bases. Germline CDR1 WSHSY, CDR2 SAAADI. J was trimmed by 1 base and V by 6 bases; bases with no gene match: 9. This CDR3 region has 16 residues. CDR3 nucleotides: TGCGCCAGCAGGAAGACTAGCGGCCTAACCCAAGAGACCCAGTACTTC. Amino acid sequence: CASRKTSGLTQETQYF.

This clonotype has a count of ten or more. The chain couples TRBV29-1 to TRBJ2-7; tentative D call: TRBD2 (7 bases). This CDR3 region has 17 residues. V lost 1 base to trimming and J lost 0 bases, with 19 bases between them. The V gene's germline CDR1 is SQVTM and CDR2 ANQGSEA. The CDR3 region has the DNA TGCAGCGTTGAAGCACCTGGGGGGGGGCCGTACTCCTACGAGCAGTACTTC. Protein product: CSVEAPGGGPYSYEQYF.

This clonotype is categorized as medium-sized. The CDR3: CAGWSGGPYNEQFF. The CDR3 nucleotides read TGCGCCGGGTGGTCGGGAGGGCCTTACAATGAGCAGTTCTTC. This chain links TRBV10-2 with TRBJ2-1; 8 nucleotides match TRBD2. CDR1 is WSHSY and CDR2 is SAAADI in the germline V gene. The CDR3 contains 14 residues. Unmatched junction bases numbered 10, after V lost 11 bases and J lost 4 bases.

This clonotype was counted ten times or more. The CDR3 DNA reads TGTGCCAGCAGCTTACGTGGGCGAAGCGCCTACCCTGGGACCCAGTACTTC. Its translation: CASSLRGRSAYPGTQYF. The rearrangement joins TRBV2 to TRBJ2-5; unclear D gene. This CDR3 region has 17 residues. Trimming cost V 6 bases and J 7 bases, with 27 bases left between them. The germline gives CDR1 SNHLY, CDR2 FYNNEI.

This clonotype is deemed medium-sized. The V and J genes are TRBV19 and TRBJ1-5; D is ambiguous. Germline V gene data show CDR1 as LNHDA and CDR2 as SQIVND (reference sequence). The CDR3 totals 15 residues. V lost 7 bases, J lost 1 base, and 14 bases lay in between. CDR3 residues: CASMEALTSNQPQHF. CDR3 DNA: TGTGCCAGTATGGAGGCTTTAACAAGCAATCAGCCCCAGCATTTT.

The table lists this clonotype with many counts. This sequence joins TRBV28 and TRBJ2-5, with unresolved D. V was shortened by 7 bases and J by 5 bases, with 20 bases between the two germline ends. Looked up from germline, CDR1 is MDHEN and CDR2 is SYDVKM. This CDR3 spans 15 amino acids. This CDR3 reads CASKVGDMVGETQYF. DNA for the CDR3: TGTGCCAGCAAAGTAGGAGACATGGTTGGGGAGACCCAGTACTTC. Combining the CDR3 with reference TRBV28 and TRBJ2-5 gives the whole variable domain DVKVTQSSRYLVKRTGEKVFLECVQDMDHENMFWYRQDPGLGLRLIYFSYDVKMKEKGDIPEGYSVSREKKERFSLILESASTNQTSMYLCASKVGDMVGETQYFGPGTRLLVL.

This clonotype is medium-sized in the sample. The V gene is TRBV12-3 or TRBV12-4, the J gene TRBJ2-2; 9 bases align to TRBD2. The J segment lost 1 base and the V segment lost 6 bases, leaving 6 bases of the junction unmatched. This CDR3 region has 16 residues. The CDR3 DNA follows: TGTGCCAGCAGAACAGGGACTAGCAGGAACACCGGGGAGCTGTTTTTT. This translates into CASRTGTSRNTGELFF.

This clonotype came up many times. The V call is TRBV2, the J call TRBJ2-7, with D hard to call. CDR3 size: 11 residues. V was shortened by 7 bases and J by 6 bases, with 10 bases between the two germline ends. CDR1 SNHLY and CDR2 FYNNEI come from the germline V gene. The CDR3 DNA follows: TGTGCCAGCAACGCCACGCCCGAGCAGTACTTC. This encodes CASNATPEQYF.

Sample share makes this clonotype medium-sized. J is TRBJ2-2 and V is TRBV7-3; D is ambiguous. Germline lookup yields CDR1 SGHTA and CDR2 FQGTGA. This CDR3 has 14 amino acids. V was shortened by 3 bases and J by 7 bases, with 12 bases between the two germline ends. In DNA, the CDR3 is TGTGCCAGCAGCTTGGCCGCATGGGGCGGGGAGCTGTTTTTT. Amino acids: CASSLAAWGGELFF.

The chain employs TRBV7-2 and TRBJ2-3, with D hard to call. The CDR3 spans 14 residues. Trimming stripped 1 base from V and 2 bases from J, with 7 bases between. Germline assignment: CDR1 SGHTA and CDR2 FQGNSA. The CDR3 is CASSLGRTTDTQYF. CDR3 DNA sequence: TGTGCCAGCAGCTTAGGACGGACCACAGATACGCAGTATTTT.

This clonotype is deemed medium-sized (0.01 to 0.1%). The rearrangement joins TRBV12-3 or TRBV12-4 to TRBJ2-7, with 8 bases that match TRBD1. After removal of 6 bases from V and 0 bases from J, the junction contained 4 bases not matched to a gene. The CDR3 is 14 residues long. This CDR3 is CASRKQGGSYEQYF. The CDR3 nucleotides are TGTGCCAGCAGGAAACAGGGGGGCTCCTACGAGCAGTACTTC.

This clonotype was observed at least ten times. The rearrangement joins TRBV6-2 or TRBV6-3 to TRBJ2-1, with TRBD2 matching over 10 bases. V trimming: 2 bases; J trimming: 1 base; junction bases outside the gene matches: 8. CDR3 size: 18 residues. CDR1 MNHEY and CDR2 SVGEGT come from the germline V gene. The CDR3 region is CASSYTQGTSVSYNEQFF. The CDR3 coding sequence is TGTGCCAGCAGTTACACCCAGGGGACTAGCGTTTCCTACAATGAGCAGTTCTTC.

Ten or more counts support this clonotype. This chain uses TRBV13 with TRBJ2-3, with D perhaps TRBD1 (6 bases). Looked up from germline, CDR1 is PRHDT and CDR2 is FYEKMQ (reference sequence). The CDR3 sequence is 14 residues long. V was trimmed by 5 bases and J by 1 base, leaving 10 bases between them. The CDR3 loop reads CASSPRQGTDTQYF. The CDR3 region has the DNA TGTGCCAGCAGCCCTCGACAGGGCACAGATACGCAGTATTTT. Full variable domain (rest looked up from reference TRBV13 and TRBJ2-3): AAGVIQSPRHLIKEKRETATLKCYPIPRHDTVYWYQQGPGQDPQFLISFYEKMQSDKGSIPDRFSAQQFSDYHSELNMSSLELGDSALYFCASSPRQGTDTQYFGPGTRLTVL.

The chain carries TRBV19 and TRBJ2-3; D not certain. The CDR3 has 14 residues. Germline-derived CDR1 and CDR2 are LNHDA and SQIVND (reference sequence). V dropped 1 base and J dropped 4 bases, with 9 bases sitting between them. CDR3 residues: CASSIAGRSDTQYF. CDR3 coding DNA: TGTGCCAGTAGTATAGCTGGCAGATCAGATACGCAGTATTTT.

Within the sample, this clonotype is medium-sized. The chain employs TRBV20-1 and TRBJ2-3, with 10 nucleotides matching TRBD1. This CDR3 region has 16 residues. Unmatched junction bases numbered 10, after V lost 3 bases and J lost 4 bases. CDR1 and CDR2 from the germline V gene are DFQATT and SNEGSKA (reference sequence). The DNA for the CDR3 is TGCAGTGCTAGCCCCGCGGCGACAGGGGGCCCAGATACGCAGTATTTT. Its translation: CSASPAATGGPDTQYF.

This clonotype was picked up many times. This chain connects TRBV7-4 to TRBJ1-1; 10 nucleotides agree with TRBD1. V shed 5 bases, J shed 1 base, and the junction held 7 bases outside the gene matches. Germline CDR1 SGHVT, CDR2 SQSDAQ. The CDR3 has 16 residues. The CDR3 loop is CASSPRQGARNTEAFF. In nucleotides, the CDR3 is TGTGCCAGCAGCCCACGACAGGGGGCCCGGAACACTGAAGCTTTCTTT.

By proportion, this clonotype is medium-sized (0.01 to 0.1%). The chain has TRBV18 and TRBJ2-7; 12 bases match TRBD2. The J segment lost 2 bases and the V segment lost 2 bases, leaving 10 bases of the junction unmatched. The CDR3 loop spans 18 amino acids. Germline assignment: CDR1 KGHSH and CDR2 LQKENI. CDR3 sequence: CASSPGGLAGRDPYEQYF. The CDR3 DNA reads TGTGCCAGCTCACCAGGGGGACTAGCGGGCCGAGACCCCTACGAGCAGTACTTC.